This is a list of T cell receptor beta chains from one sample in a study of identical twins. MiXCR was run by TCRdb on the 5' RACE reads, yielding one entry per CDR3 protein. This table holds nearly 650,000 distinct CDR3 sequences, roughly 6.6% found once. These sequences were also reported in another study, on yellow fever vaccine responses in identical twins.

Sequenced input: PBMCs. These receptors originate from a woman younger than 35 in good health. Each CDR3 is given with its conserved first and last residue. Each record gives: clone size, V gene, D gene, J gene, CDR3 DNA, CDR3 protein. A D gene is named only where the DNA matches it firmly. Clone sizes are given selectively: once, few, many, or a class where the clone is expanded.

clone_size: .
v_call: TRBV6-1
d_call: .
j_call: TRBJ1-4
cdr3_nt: TGTGCCAGCAGCCAGACACGGAGCGTTAATGAAAAACTGTTTTTT
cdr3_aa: CASSQTRSVNEKLFF

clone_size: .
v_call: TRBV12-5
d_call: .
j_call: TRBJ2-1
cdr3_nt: TGTGCTAGTGGTTTGGTACTGCAGGATGGCGGGCAGTTCTTC
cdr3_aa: CASGLVLQDGGQFF

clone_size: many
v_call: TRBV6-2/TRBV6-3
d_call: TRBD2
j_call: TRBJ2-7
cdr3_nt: TGTGCCAGCAGTTACCCCTCTAGCCCCAGCGGGGGGTACTACGAGCAGTACTTC
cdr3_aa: CASSYPSSPSGGYYEQYF

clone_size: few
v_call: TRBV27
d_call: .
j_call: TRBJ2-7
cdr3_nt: TGTGCCAGCAGTTTCAGGGAATCGTACGAGCAGTACTTC
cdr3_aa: CASSFRESYEQYF

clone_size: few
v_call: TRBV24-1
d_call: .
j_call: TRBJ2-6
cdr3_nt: TGTGCCACCAGTGATTTCCCAGACAGTTCTGGGGCCAACGTCCTGACTTTC
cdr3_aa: CATSDFPDSSGANVLTF

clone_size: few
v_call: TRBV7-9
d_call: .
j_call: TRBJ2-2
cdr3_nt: TGTGCCAGCAGCCCACCTACGACCGGGGGCCTTACCGGGGAGCTGTTTTTT
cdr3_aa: CASSPPTTGGLTGELFF

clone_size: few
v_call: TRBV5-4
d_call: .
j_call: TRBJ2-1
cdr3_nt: TGTGCCAGCAGCTCCCCTACCCGACAGGTTACCCCGCAGTGGAATGAGCAGTTCTTC
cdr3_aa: CASSSPTRQVTPQWNEQFF

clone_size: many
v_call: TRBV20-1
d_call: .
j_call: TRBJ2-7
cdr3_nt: TGCAGTGTTCGAGGGAGATCCTACGAGCAGTACTTC
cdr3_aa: CSVRGRSYEQYF

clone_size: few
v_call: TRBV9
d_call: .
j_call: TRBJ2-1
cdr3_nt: TGTGCCAGCAGCGTAGGGCTACCGGGATACAATGAGCAGTTCTTC
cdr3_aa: CASSVGLPGYNEQFF

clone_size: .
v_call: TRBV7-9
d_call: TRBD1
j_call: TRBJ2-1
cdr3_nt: TGTGCCAGCAGCACCCGGGACAGGACAGACAATGAGCAGTTCTTC
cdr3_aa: CASSTRDRTDNEQFF

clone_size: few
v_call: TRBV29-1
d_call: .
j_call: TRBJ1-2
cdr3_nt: TGCAGCGTTACCCACTATGGCTACACCTTC
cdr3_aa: CSVTHYGYTF

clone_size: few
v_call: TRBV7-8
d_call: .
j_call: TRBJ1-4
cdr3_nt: TGTGCCAGCTGCCGGGGAGGGTTTAATGAAAAACTGTTTTTT
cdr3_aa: CASCRGGFNEKLFF

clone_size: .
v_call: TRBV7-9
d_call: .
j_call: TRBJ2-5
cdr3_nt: TGTGCCAGCAGCCCCCTCTCGGGAGAGACCCAGTACTTC
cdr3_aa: CASSPLSGETQYF

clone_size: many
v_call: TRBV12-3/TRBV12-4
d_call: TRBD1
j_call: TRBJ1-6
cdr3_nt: TGTGCCAGCAGTCTGGGGACAGGGAATTCACCCCTCCACTTT
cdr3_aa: CASSLGTGNSPLHF

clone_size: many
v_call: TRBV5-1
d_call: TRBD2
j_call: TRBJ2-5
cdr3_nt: TGCGCCAGCAGCTCCGGGACTAGCGGGGGATCCTCGGGCCAAGAGACCCAGTACTTC
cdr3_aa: CASSSGTSGGSSGQETQYF

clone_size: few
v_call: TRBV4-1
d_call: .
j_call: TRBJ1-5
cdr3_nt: TGCGCCAGCAGCCAAGCCTCAGGGTTTCGTCAGCCCCAGCATTTT
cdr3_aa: CASSQASGFRQPQHF

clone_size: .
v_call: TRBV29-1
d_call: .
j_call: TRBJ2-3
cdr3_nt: TGCAGCGTCGCGGGAACCCAGGATACGCAGTATTTT
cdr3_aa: CSVAGTQDTQYF

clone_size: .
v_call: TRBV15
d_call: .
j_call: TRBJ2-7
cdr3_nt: TGTGCCACCAGCAGAGCGCCGACGGGTACCTACGAGCAGTACTTC
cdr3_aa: CATSRAPTGTYEQYF

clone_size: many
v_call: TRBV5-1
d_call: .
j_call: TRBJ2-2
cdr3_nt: TGCGCCAGCAGCTTCAACGGGGAAGGGGACACCGGGGAGCTGTTTTTT
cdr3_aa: CASSFNGEGDTGELFF

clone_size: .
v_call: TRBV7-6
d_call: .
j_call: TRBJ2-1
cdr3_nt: TGTGCCAGCAGCCGCATCGGGACCGATGGCTCCTACAATGAGCAGTTCTTC
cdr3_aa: CASSRIGTDGSYNEQFF

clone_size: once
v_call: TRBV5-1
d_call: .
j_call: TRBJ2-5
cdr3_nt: TGCGCCAGCAGCTTCCCAGGCGGACCACGAGAGACCCAGTACTTC
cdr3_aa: CASSFPGGPRETQYF

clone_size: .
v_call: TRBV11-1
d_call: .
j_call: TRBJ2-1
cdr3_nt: TGTGCCAGCAGTCCCCAGAGGGGAACCTACAATGAGCAGTTCTTC
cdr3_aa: CASSPQRGTYNEQFF

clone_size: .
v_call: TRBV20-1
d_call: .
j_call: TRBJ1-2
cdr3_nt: TGCAGTGCCGGCGGCGGATACTATGGCTACACCTTC
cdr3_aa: CSAGGGYYGYTF

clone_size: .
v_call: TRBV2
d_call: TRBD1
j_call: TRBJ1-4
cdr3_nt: TGTGCCAGCAGTGTCCGGGGACAGTTTGCAACTAATGAAAAACTGTTTTTT
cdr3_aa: CASSVRGQFATNEKLFF

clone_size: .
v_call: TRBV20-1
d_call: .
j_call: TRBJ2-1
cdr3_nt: TGCAGTGCTAGATGGCCGGAGAGCTCCTACAATGAGCAGTTCTTC
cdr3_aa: CSARWPESSYNEQFF

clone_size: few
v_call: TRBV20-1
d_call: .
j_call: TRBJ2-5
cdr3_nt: TGCAGTGCTAGAGATAGGAGCCCCCAAGAGACCCAGTACTTC
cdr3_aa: CSARDRSPQETQYF

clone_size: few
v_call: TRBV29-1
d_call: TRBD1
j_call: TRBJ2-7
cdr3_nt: TGCAGCGTTGAGAGACAGGGTTCCCCCCACGAGCAGTACTTC
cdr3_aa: CSVERQGSPHEQYF

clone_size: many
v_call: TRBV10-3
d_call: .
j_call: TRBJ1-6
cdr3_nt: TGTGCCATCAGTGAGCTCCACGGAAGAGATAATTCACCCCTCCACTTT
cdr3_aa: CAISELHGRDNSPLHF

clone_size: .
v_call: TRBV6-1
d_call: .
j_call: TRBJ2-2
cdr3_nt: TGTGCCAGCAGTCCCCCGCAGGGGCGTATCACCGGGGAGCTGTTTTTT
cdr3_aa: CASSPPQGRITGELFF

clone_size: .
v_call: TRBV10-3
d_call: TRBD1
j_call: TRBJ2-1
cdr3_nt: TGTGCCATCATGGATCCCGGGACAGGGGGTGAGCAGTTCTTC
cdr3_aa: CAIMDPGTGGEQFF

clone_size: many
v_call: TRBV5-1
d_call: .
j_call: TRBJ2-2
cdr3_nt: TGCGCCAGCAGCTTGGTGGCAGACGCGAACACCGGGGAGCTGTTTTTT
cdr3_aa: CASSLVADANTGELFF

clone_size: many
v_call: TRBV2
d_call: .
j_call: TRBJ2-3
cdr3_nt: TGTGCCAGGGGGGCAGATACGCAGTATTTT
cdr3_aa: CARGADTQYF

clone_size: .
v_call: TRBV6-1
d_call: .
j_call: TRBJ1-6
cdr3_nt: TGTGCCAGCAGACTGACAGCGGTCAACGTGGGCTCCTATAATTCACCCCTCCACTTT
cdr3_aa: CASRLTAVNVGSYNSPLHF

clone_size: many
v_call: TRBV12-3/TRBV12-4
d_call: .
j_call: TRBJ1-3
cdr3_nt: TGTGCCAGCAGTTCTACGGGACTCTCTGGAAACACCATATATTTT
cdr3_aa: CASSSTGLSGNTIYF

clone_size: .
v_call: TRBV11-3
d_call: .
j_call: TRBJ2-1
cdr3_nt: TGTGCCAGCAGCTCGGAACAGGGAGGGGCCAATGAGCAGTTCTTC
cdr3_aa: CASSSEQGGANEQFF

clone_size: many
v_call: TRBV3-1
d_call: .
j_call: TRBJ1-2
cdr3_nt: TGTGCCAGCAGCCAAGTAGATTATGGCTACACCTTC
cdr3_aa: CASSQVDYGYTF

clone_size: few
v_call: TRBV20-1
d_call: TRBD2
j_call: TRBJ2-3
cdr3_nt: TGCAGTGCTACACTAGCGGGAGTTGCAGATACGCAGTATTTT
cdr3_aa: CSATLAGVADTQYF

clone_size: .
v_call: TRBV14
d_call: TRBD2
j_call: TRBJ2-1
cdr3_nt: TGTGCCAGCAGCCATGAATTCCCACCGACTAGCGGGTACAATGAGCAGTTCTTC
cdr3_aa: CASSHEFPPTSGYNEQFF

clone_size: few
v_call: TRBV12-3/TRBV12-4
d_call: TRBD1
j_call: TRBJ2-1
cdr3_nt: TGTGCCAGCAGTTTGTCGTTTGCCGGACAGGGACCTTCAAGAGAGCAGTTCTTC
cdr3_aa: CASSLSFAGQGPSREQFF

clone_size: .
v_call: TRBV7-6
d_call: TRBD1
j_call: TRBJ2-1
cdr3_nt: TGTGCCAGCAGCCCTTACTTCCCACAACAGGGGGCGGCCTACAATGAGCAGTTCTTC
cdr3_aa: CASSPYFPQQGAAYNEQFF

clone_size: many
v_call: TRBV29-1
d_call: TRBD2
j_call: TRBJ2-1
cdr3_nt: TGCAGAGTCTCCCAGACTAGCGGTCAGTACAATGAGCAGTTCTTC
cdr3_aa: CRVSQTSGQYNEQFF

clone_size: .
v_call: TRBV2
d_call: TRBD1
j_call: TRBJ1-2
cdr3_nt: TGTGCCAGCAGTGAAGCGCTTTCTGCCAGGGGGCCACTCTCCATCTTAAACTATGGCTACACCTTC
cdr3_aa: CASSEALSARGPLSILNYGYTF

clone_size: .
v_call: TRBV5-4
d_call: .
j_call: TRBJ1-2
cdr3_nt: TGTGCCAGCAGCTCGCGACAGACCATCTATGGCTACACCTTC
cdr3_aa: CASSSRQTIYGYTF

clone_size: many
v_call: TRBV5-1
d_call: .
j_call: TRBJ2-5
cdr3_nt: TGCGCCAGACAGACTCCCGAAGAGACCCAGTACTTC
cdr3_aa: CARQTPEETQYF

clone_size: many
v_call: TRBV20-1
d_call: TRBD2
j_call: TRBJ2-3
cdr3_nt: TGCAGTGCTCTCCTCAGCGGGGGGGCCGGAGCAGATACGCAGTATTTT
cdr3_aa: CSALLSGGAGADTQYF

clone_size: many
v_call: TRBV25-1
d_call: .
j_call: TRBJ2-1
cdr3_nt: TGTGCCAGCAGTGAATCGGGGGCGCGCTACAATGAGCAGTTCTTC
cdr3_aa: CASSESGARYNEQFF

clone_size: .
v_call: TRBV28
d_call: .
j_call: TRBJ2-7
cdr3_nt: TGTGCCAGCAGTTTAGCGGAAACGGCCTACGAGCAGTACTTC
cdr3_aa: CASSLAETAYEQYF

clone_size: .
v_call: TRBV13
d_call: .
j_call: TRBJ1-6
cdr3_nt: TGTGACAGCAGCAACGGACAGATGAGCTCCTATAATTCACCCCTCCACTTT
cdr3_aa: CDSSNGQMSSYNSPLHF

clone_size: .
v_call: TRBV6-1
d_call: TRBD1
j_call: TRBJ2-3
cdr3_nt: TGTGCCAGCAGGCCGGCGAAAGGGACAGCAGCAGATACGCAGTATTTT
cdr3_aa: CASRPAKGTAADTQYF

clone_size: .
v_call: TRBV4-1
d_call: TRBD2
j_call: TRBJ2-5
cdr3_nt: TGCGCCAGCAGCCAAGGGAGCGGGAGGAGGGCCGGGACCCAGTACTTC
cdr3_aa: CASSQGSGRRAGTQYF

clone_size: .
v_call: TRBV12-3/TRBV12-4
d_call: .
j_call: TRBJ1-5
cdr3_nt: TGTGCCAGCAGAAACCGACAGGCGGGTCAGCCCCAGCATTTT
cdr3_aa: CASRNRQAGQPQHF

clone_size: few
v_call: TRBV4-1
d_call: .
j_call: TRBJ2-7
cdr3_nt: TGCGCCAGCAGCCAAGAGGACAGTGGATCGTGGGAGCAGTACTTC
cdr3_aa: CASSQEDSGSWEQYF

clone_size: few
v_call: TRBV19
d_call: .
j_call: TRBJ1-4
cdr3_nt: TGTGCCAGTAGTATCGGGCGGCGAAAATCTGAAAAACTGTTTTTT
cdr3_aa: CASSIGRRKSEKLFF

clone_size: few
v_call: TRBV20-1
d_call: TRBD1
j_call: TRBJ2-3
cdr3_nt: TGCAGTGCTACAGGACAGGAAAGCACAGATACGCAGTATTTT
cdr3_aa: CSATGQESTDTQYF

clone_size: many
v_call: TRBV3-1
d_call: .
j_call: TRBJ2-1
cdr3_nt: TGTGCCAGCAGCCCTCGGACTATCCCCAATGAGCAGTTCTTC
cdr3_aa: CASSPRTIPNEQFF